The 31 T cell receptor beta chains below come from one sample, sequenced in a study of T cells after yellow fever vaccination. TCRdb ran MiXCR on the 5' RACE reads and lists one entry per CDR3 protein. The sample lists 150,000 to 200,000 distinct CDR3 sequences, roughly 9.6% occurring once. Sequencing used CD8+ T cells sorted from PBMCs, obtained 15 days after the yellow fever booster vaccination. These receptors all come from a man between 18 and 29 years old who received the YFV17D yellow fever vaccine.

The chain couples TRBV5-4 to TRBJ2-7; no firm D call. This CDR3 comprises 16 residues. Trimming shortened V by 2 bases and J by 0 bases, and 15 bases separated the two germline ends. Germline CDR1 is SGHNT and CDR2 is YYREEE (reference sequence). The CDR3 DNA reads as TGTGCCAGCAGCTTACCCACTGAAGTAAACTCCTACGAGCAGTACTTC. This codes for CASSLPTEVNSYEQYF. The variable domain in full, completed from reference TRBV5-4 and TRBJ2-7, reads ETGVTQSPTHLIKTRGQQVTLRCSSQSGHNTVSWYQQALGQGPQFIFQYYREEENGRGNFPPRFSGLQFPNYSSELNVNALELDDSALYLCASSLPTEVNSYEQYFGPGTRLTVT.

The V and J genes are TRBV6-2 or TRBV6-3 and TRBJ2-7; unclear D gene. Germline V gives CDR1 MNHEY, CDR2 SVGEGT. Trimming removed 0 bases at V and 6 bases at J, with 6 bases between. This CDR3 is 12 amino acids long. The CDR3 region has the DNA TGTGCCAGCAGTTACTCGGGTTCCGAGCAGTACTTC. Protein: CASSYSGSEQYF.

This clonotype has only a few counts. This chain uses TRBV21-1 with TRBJ1-5. TRBV21-1 is reported as a pseudogene. This CDR3 is 16 amino acids long. CDR3 sequence (DNA): TGTGCCAGCAGCCCGGCAGGACCTTATAGCAATCAGCCCCAGCATTTT. It yields the protein CASSPAGPYSNQPQHF.

This clonotype was detected ten times or more. The rearrangement uses TRBV12-1 and TRBJ1-1. TRBV12-1 is a documented pseudogene. The CDR3 has 11 residues. This CDR3 reads CASSFATEAFF. The CDR3 bases are TGTGCCAGCAGCTTTGCCACTGAAGCTTTCTTT.

The chain links TRBV6-5 to TRBJ2-5; TRBD2 might be the D (6 bases). V lost 5 bases and J 4 bases, leaving 17 bases between the germline ends. The CDR3 contains 15 residues. Germline lookup yields CDR1 MNHEY and CDR2 SVGAGI. The CDR3 region is CASSTPGLMRETQYF. The CDR3 DNA reads TGTGCCAGCAGTACTCCGGGACTTATGAGAGAGACCCAGTACTTC.

For this clonotype: One junction end does not reproduce the germline sequence, and a read error may be involved. The chain is built from TRBV6-1 and TRBJ2-5; perhaps TRBD2 as D (5 bases). Germline lookup yields CDR1 MNHNS and CDR2 SASEGT. The CDR3 is 17 amino acids. This CDR3 reads CASSEASMRTGTRPKDF. The CDR3 bases are TGTGCCAGCAGTGAAGCATCGATGAGGACGGGAACGAGACCCAAGGACTTC.

V gene TRBV9 combines with J gene TRBJ1-2; perhaps TRBD1 as D (6 bases). This CDR3 is built from 16 residues. V was shortened by 0 bases and J by 0 bases, with 12 bases between the two germline ends. Germline loops: CDR1 SGDLS, CDR2 YYNGEE. CDR3: CASSVDLGGSNYGYTF. The CDR3 nucleotides are TGTGCCAGCAGCGTAGATTTGGGGGGCTCTAACTATGGCTACACCTTC.

Only a few counts were recorded for this clonotype. A much larger clone differs from this one at a single base, so this may be a read error. J is TRBJ1-1 and V is TRBV4-1, with D possibly being TRBD1 (5 bases). Trimming took 1 base from V and 6 from J, leaving 6 bases between them. The CDR3 length is 12 residues. Germline V gene sequence: CDR1 MGHRA, CDR2 YSYEKL. This CDR3 is CASSQGGSEAFF. Written as DNA, the CDR3 is TGCGCCAGCAGCCAAGGGGGGTCTGAAGCTTTCTTT.

This clonotype came up a few times. V is TRBV4-1 and J is TRBJ2-5, with TRBD1 as a possible D gene (6 bases). Germline assignment: CDR1 MGHRA and CDR2 YSYEKL. The CDR3 consists of 15 residues. V lost 0 bases and J 5 bases, leaving 13 bases between the germline ends. For the CDR3, the DNA is TGCGCCAGCAGCCAAGATCCCGGGACATTTGAGACCCAGTACTTC. This translates into CASSQDPGTFETQYF.

This clonotype was seen a few times. CDR3 sequence reads: CASSSNMMGSYEQYF. CDR3 nucleotides: TGTGCCAGCAGCTCTAACATGATGGGGAGCTACGAGCAGTACTTC. The rearrangement joins TRBV5-4 to TRBJ2-7; TRBD2 is a possible D gene (5 bases). The germline gives CDR1 SGHNT, CDR2 YYREEE (reference sequence). Between the trimmed V and J ends, which lost 3 bases and 3 bases, there was a span of 16 bases. The CDR3 covers 15 residues.

This clonotype was found a few times. The chain combines TRBV3-1 with TRBJ1-2; no clear D. CDR1 LGHDT and CDR2 YNNKEL come from the germline V gene (reference sequence). The CDR3 loop spans 16 amino acids. V was cut by 0 bases and J by 4 bases, with 15 bases left in between. In DNA form, the CDR3 reads TGTGCCAGCAGCCAAGATGGCTTGGCCCCCGCCTATGGCTACACCTTC. It encodes CASSQDGLAPAYGYTF.

The sample holds many counts of this clonotype. CDR3 protein: CSAWRGNTEAFF. CDR3 sequence (DNA): TGCAGTGCATGGAGGGGGAACACTGAAGCTTTCTTT. The chain couples TRBV20-1 to TRBJ1-1, with D possibly being TRBD1 (5 bases). The CDR3 loop spans 12 amino acids. Trimming stripped 6 bases from V and 1 base from J, with 9 bases between. Germline V lookup: CDR1 DFQATT, CDR2 SNEGSKA (reference sequence).

This clonotype was seen ten or more times. The chain couples TRBV4-1 to TRBJ2-2; the D is unclear. CDR1 and CDR2 (germline): MGHRA, YSYEKL. The CDR3 extends over 15 amino acids. With 2 bases removed from V and 2 bases from J, the gap between germline ends came to 9 bases. The CDR3 DNA reads TGCGCCAGCAGCCAAATAGGGATTAACACCGGGGAGCTGTTTTTT. It yields the protein CASSQIGINTGELFF.

This clonotype has more than one count but fewer than ten. The genes are TRBV27 and TRBJ2-1, with a tentative D call TRBD1 (5 bases). V was shortened by 5 bases and J by 5 bases, with 16 bases between the two germline ends. Germline assignment: CDR1 MNHEY and CDR2 SMNVEV (reference sequence). CDR3 size: 15 residues. This chain's CDR3 is CASSAPPQGNNEQFF. The CDR3 region has the DNA TGTGCCAGCAGTGCCCCACCTCAGGGAAACAATGAGCAGTTCTTC.

The chain couples TRBV6-2 or TRBV6-3 to TRBJ2-1; no definite D call. The CDR3 has 12 residues. With 2 bases removed from V and 6 bases from J, the gap between germline ends came to 5 bases. Germline CDR1 MNHEY, CDR2 SVGEGT. In nucleotides, the CDR3 is TGTGCCAGCAGTTACGACGGCAATGAGCAGTTCTTC. Its protein product is CASSYDGNEQFF.

The V gene is TRBV7-2, the J gene TRBJ2-2; 9 bases line up with TRBD1. The CDR3 has 16 residues. Unmatched junction bases numbered 12, after V lost 5 bases and J lost 8 bases. Germline V gene lookup returns CDR1 SGHTA and CDR2 FQGNSA. Written as DNA, the CDR3 is TGTGCCAGCAGCCCCCGGGACAGGGCTCCCTCTGGGGAGCTGTTTTTT. Translation: CASSPRDRAPSGELFF.

This clonotype has only a few counts. The chain employs TRBV7-9 and TRBJ2-7; D not resolved. The ends were cut back, 3 bases at V and 5 bases at J, with 5 bases in the middle. Germline assignment: CDR1 SEHNR and CDR2 FQNEAQ (reference sequence). This CDR3 spans 11 amino acids. CDR3 amino acids: CASSLSHEQYF. In DNA form, the CDR3 reads TGTGCCAGCAGCTTGTCCCACGAGCAGTACTTC.

This clonotype has ten or more counts. The chain joins TRBV27 to TRBJ2-7; D is uncertain. This CDR3 has 12 amino acids. From germline, CDR1 is MNHEY and CDR2 SMNVEV (reference sequence). Trimming left V 3 bases short and J 0 bases short, with 3 bases between. The CDR3 loop is CASSFLSYEQYF. The CDR3 coding sequence is TGTGCCAGCAGTTTCCTCTCCTACGAGCAGTACTTC.

CDR3 nucleotides: TGTGCCAGCAGCCTGTGGTATCATGTGGGACAGACCCAGTACTTC. It translates to CASSLWYHVGQTQYF. This chain links TRBV3-1 with TRBJ2-5; D may match TRBD1 or TRBD2 (5 bases each). The V gene lost 4 bases and the J gene lost 6 bases, with 18 bases spanning the gap. The CDR3 is 15 amino acids. Germline assignment: CDR1 LGHDT and CDR2 YNNKEL (reference sequence).

The chain links TRBV5-1 to TRBJ2-3, with 8 bases fitting TRBD2. Trimming took 0 bases from V and 6 from J; bases not matched to a gene: 9. Germline CDR1 is SGHRS and CDR2 is YFSETQ. CDR3 length: 16 residues. Here the CDR3 DNA reads TGCGCCAGCAGCTTGGTGGAGCTAGCGGGTAGGGATACGCAGTATTTT. Translated, it gives CASSLVELAGRDTQYF. Based on the CDR3 plus reference TRBV5-1 and TRBJ2-3, the full variable domain is KAGVTQTPRYLIKTRGQQVTLSCSPISGHRSVSWYQQTPGQGLQFLFEYFSETQRNKGNFPGRFSGRQFSNSRSEMNVSTLELGDSALYLCASSLVELAGRDTQYFGPGTRLTVL.

The table lists this clonotype with a few counts. The rearrangement links TRBV12-3 or TRBV12-4 to TRBJ1-2; a possible D gene is TRBD1 (5 bases). CDR3 length: 13 amino acids. V was pared by 3 bases and J by 4 bases, with 9 bases between. The CDR3 here is CASSLGRVYGYTF. DNA of the CDR3: TGTGCCAGCAGTTTGGGACGAGTCTATGGCTACACCTTC.

The chain carries TRBV5-6 and TRBJ1-6; 7 positions agree with TRBD1. Trimming cost V 4 bases and J 4 bases; bases outside gene matches: 5. Germline loops: CDR1 SGHDT, CDR2 YYEEEE. This CDR3 is 15 amino acids long. The CDR3 nucleotides read TGTGCCAGCAGCGACGGGACAGCTTATAATTCACCCCTCCACTTT. This codes for CASSDGTAYNSPLHF.

This clonotype was recorded a few times. V gene TRBV6-6 combines with J gene TRBJ1-1; possibly TRBD1 for D (5 bases). With 5 bases removed from V and 4 bases from J, the gap between germline ends came to 11 bases. This CDR3 comprises 13 residues. Germline V gives CDR1 MNHNY, CDR2 SVGAGI (reference sequence). The CDR3 is CASSAGLITEAFF. As DNA, the CDR3 is TGTGCCAGCAGTGCGGGGCTGATCACTGAAGCTTTCTTT.

The rearrangement joins TRBV12-3 or TRBV12-4 to TRBJ1-3; maybe TRBD1 (6 bases). Trimming pared 6 bases from V and 7 bases from J, leaving 19 bases between. The CDR3 is 15 amino acids. The CDR3 loop reads CASREGGNNQNTIYF. The CDR3 DNA reads TGTGCCAGCAGAGAGGGGGGGAACAACCAGAACACCATATATTTT.

This clonotype was observed a few times. The chain joins TRBV4-2 to TRBJ2-1, with no clear D. The V gene's germline CDR1 is LGHNA and CDR2 YNFKEQ. The CDR3 consists of 14 residues. The V and J ends lost 3 bases and 5 bases respectively, with 11 bases between them. As DNA, the CDR3 is TGTGCCAGCAGCCAGTCGCTAGAGAACAATGAGCAGTTCTTC. Amino acids: CASSQSLENNEQFF.

V usage is TRBV10-3 and J usage is TRBJ2-7, with D possibly TRBD2 on 5 matching bases. CDR1 ENHRY and CDR2 SYGVKD come from the germline V gene. V lost 3 bases and J 4 bases, leaving 10 bases between the germline ends. CDR3 size: 13 residues. CDR3 region: CAISEGGFYEQYV. The CDR3 DNA follows: TGTGCCATCAGTGAAGGAGGCTTTTACGAGCAGTACGTC.

In this sample, this clonotype turned up many times. The genes are TRBV7-2 and TRBJ2-1; D possibly corresponds to TRBD1 (6 bases). Germline loops: CDR1 SGHTA, CDR2 FQGNSA. The V end was cut by 5 bases, the J end by 2 bases, with 19 bases between. This CDR3 contains 17 residues. In DNA form, the CDR3 reads TGTGCCAGCAGCCCCCTTTACCCAGGGACACCCTACAATGAGCAGTTCTTC. Its protein product is CASSPLYPGTPYNEQFF.

Only a few counts were recorded for this clonotype. The V and J genes are TRBV3-1 and TRBJ2-5; the match to TRBD2 covers 7 bases. The CDR3 spans 14 residues. The germline V gene has CDR1 LGHDT and CDR2 YNNKEL (reference sequence). J lost 5 bases, V lost 0 bases, and 3 bases had no gene match. For the CDR3, the DNA is TGTGCCAGCAGCCAAGAGCCCGGGGGGGAGACCCAGTACTTC. It encodes CASSQEPGGETQYF.

The gene calls are TRBV10-3 and TRBJ1-2, with a weak D call TRBD1 (5 bases). V was clipped by 6 bases and J by 8 bases, with 19 bases between them. Germline V gives CDR1 ENHRY, CDR2 SYGVKD. CDR3 size: 14 residues. The CDR3 protein is CAIRGEGALEGYTF. The CDR3, as DNA: TGTGCCATCAGGGGGGAAGGGGCCCTAGAAGGCTACACCTTC.

This clonotype was detected ten times or more. The chain recombines TRBV5-1 with TRBJ2-7; TRBD1 is a possible D gene (7 bases). The V end was cut by 7 bases, the J end by 0 bases, with 20 bases between. CDR1 SGHRS and CDR2 YFSETQ come from the germline V gene. The CDR3 length is 16 residues. The CDR3 sequence: CASARETGDSSYEQYV. In DNA form, the CDR3 reads TGCGCCAGCGCACGAGAGACGGGGGACAGCTCCTACGAGCAGTACGTC.

V is TRBV5-1 and J is TRBJ2-7; D may be TRBD2 (5 bases). The CDR3 length is 15 residues. Germline CDR1 and CDR2: SGHRS and YFSETQ. Trimming took 4 bases from V and 2 from J, leaving 16 bases between them. The CDR3 here is CASSVTDPGTYEQYF. DNA for the CDR3: TGCGCCAGCAGCGTGACTGACCCGGGGACCTACGAGCAGTACTTC. The full variable domain, with the rest looked up from reference TRBV5-1 and TRBJ2-7, is KAGVTQTPRYLIKTRGQQVTLSCSPISGHRSVSWYQQTPGQGLQFLFEYFSETQRNKGNFPGRFSGRQFSNSRSEMNVSTLELGDSALYLCASSVTDPGTYEQYFGPGTRLTVT.